These 19 T cell receptor beta chains share one sample of origin, sequenced in a study of identical twins (dated by TCRdb to about 2016). Library preparation was by 5' RACE. The sequencer was an Illumina HiSeq 2000. Using fastp trimming at Q25 and MiXCR clonotype assembly, TCRdb reanalyzed the public sequencing data and kept in-frame beta chains. Merged by CDR3 protein, the rows form single entries marked with the most common genes and DNA. The sample includes about 890,000 distinct CDR3 sequences, with 12% observed a single time. The top ten hold about 1.6% of the sample. The same sample was also studied in work on yellow fever vaccine responses in identical twins.

The sequencing input was PBMCs. The receptor source for this set is a woman aged 18-30 years in good health.

This clonotype was recorded at least ten times. The chain recombines TRBV4-2 with TRBJ2-1; TRBD2 matches 8 bases. With 1 base clipped from V and 4 bases from J, the junction kept 9 bases outside the gene matches. The germline V gene encodes CDR1 LGHNA and CDR2 YNFKEQ. The CDR3 covers 17 residues. The CDR3 region has the DNA TGTGCCAGCAGCCAAGGGGGTACGTCGGGAGGGTACAATGAGCAGTTCTTC. Its translation is CASSQGGTSGGYNEQFF.

This clonotype was found many times. The chain recombines TRBV28 with TRBJ1-5; no clear D gene. Trimming removed 4 bases at V and 5 bases at J, with 6 bases between. CDR1 is MDHEN and CDR2 is SYDVKM in the germline V gene. The CDR3 has 12 amino acids. The CDR3: CASSWGYQPQHF. The CDR3 coding sequence is TGTGCCAGCAGTTGGGGATATCAGCCCCAGCATTTT.

This clonotype has only a few counts. The J gene is TRBJ2-1, the V gene TRBV12-3 or TRBV12-4; TRBD2 aligns across 9 bases. V shed 7 bases, J shed 4 bases, and the junction held 17 bases outside the gene matches. The CDR3 runs to 18 residues. Here the CDR3 DNA reads TGTGCCAGCACTAAAATAGTGACTAGGCTAGCGGGGTACAATGAGCAGTTCTTC. This encodes CASTKIVTRLAGYNEQFF.

This chain links TRBV12-3 or TRBV12-4 with TRBJ2-3, with 8 nucleotides matching TRBD1. The CDR3 sequence is 14 residues long. V gave up 7 bases and J gave up 3 bases; unmatched junction bases: 6. CDR3 DNA sequence: TGTGCCAGCACCCAGGGGGCGCGGACAGATACGCAGTATTTT. Protein product: CASTQGARTDTQYF.

The rearrangement uses TRBV12-3 or TRBV12-4 and TRBJ1-5; D is possibly TRBD1 (5 bases). The V and J ends lost 5 bases and 5 bases respectively, with 13 bases between them. This CDR3 is built from 14 residues. The CDR3 reads CASSPTWGYQPQHF. Here the CDR3 DNA reads TGTGCCAGCAGTCCTACATGGGGCTATCAGCCCCAGCATTTT.

This clonotype was found many times. The CDR3 region is CSVVGGPNEKLFF. CDR3 bases: TGCAGCGTTGTCGGGGGACCCAATGAAAAACTGTTTTTT. The genes are TRBV29-1 and TRBJ1-4, with a weak D call TRBD1 (5 bases). Trimming took off 4 bases at V and 5 bases at J, with 11 bases between the two ends. Per the germline V gene, CDR1 is SQVTM and CDR2 is ANQGSEA. CDR3 length equals 13 residues.

This clonotype came up a few times. The V gene is TRBV11-2, the J gene TRBJ2-5; 13 bases match TRBD2. From germline, CDR1 is SGHAT and CDR2 FQNNGV. The CDR3 is 16 residues long. V was pared by 0 bases and J by 4 bases, with 2 bases of the junction left unmatched. CDR3 loop: CASSLDRLAGGETQYF. DNA of the CDR3: TGTGCCAGCAGCTTAGATAGACTAGCGGGAGGAGAGACCCAGTACTTC.

This clonotype was observed many times. The chain joins TRBV12-3 or TRBV12-4 to TRBJ2-3, with 11 bases fitting TRBD2. The trim removed 7 bases at V and 5 bases at J, leaving 2 bases unmatched. CDR3 length: 13 residues. The CDR3 bases are TGTGCCAGCAAGACTAGCGGGGTAGATACGCAGTATTTT. Translation: CASKTSGVDTQYF.

The sample holds a few counts of this clonotype. The genes are TRBV10-2 and TRBJ1-1; no definite D call. In germline, CDR1 is WSHSY, CDR2 SAAADI. This CDR3 has 11 amino acids. The ends were cut back, 10 bases at V and 3 bases at J, with 9 bases in the middle. CDR3 sequence (DNA): TGCGCCACCATGGACTACACTGAAGCTTTCTTT. It translates to CATMDYTEAFF.

The chain employs TRBV20-1 and TRBJ2-2; 10 positions match TRBD1. The germline CDR1 and CDR2 sequences are DFQATT and SNEGSKA (reference sequence). J lost 7 bases, V lost 3 bases, and 11 bases had no gene match. The CDR3 has 16 residues. CDR3 DNA: TGCAGTGCTAGGGTTAACGACAGGGGGCAAGTCGGGGAGCTGTTTTTT. This sequence encodes CSARVNDRGQVGELFF.

Only a few counts were recorded for this clonotype. In DNA, the CDR3 is TGTGCCAGCAGCCTAGACAGGGGGCTCGAGCAGTACGTC. It is translated as CASSLDRGLEQYV. The chain employs TRBV12-3 or TRBV12-4 and TRBJ2-7; 10 bases are a match to TRBD1. With 6 bases clipped from V and 6 bases from J, the junction kept 5 bases outside the gene matches. The CDR3 has 13 residues.

The sample holds a few counts of this clonotype. In DNA, the CDR3 is TGTGCCAGCAGCCCAGTTGCAGGGTTGGATGGCTACACCTTC. It specifies CASSPVAGLDGYTF. The chain couples TRBV5-5 to TRBJ1-2; D is possibly TRBD1 (5 bases). Between the trimmed V and J ends, which lost 4 bases and 6 bases, there was a span of 16 bases. This CDR3 comprises 14 residues. Per germline, CDR1 SGHKS and CDR2 YYEKEE (reference sequence).

The chain combines TRBV27 with TRBJ2-1, with D maybe TRBD2 (5 bases). The germline CDR1 and CDR2 sequences are MNHEY and SMNVEV (reference sequence). This CDR3 has 13 residues. Trimming stripped 5 bases from V and 7 bases from J, with 12 bases between. CDR3 sequence reads: CASSQPRRNEQFF. The CDR3 DNA reads as TGTGCCAGCAGTCAACCCCGGAGGAATGAGCAGTTCTTC.

This clonotype was seen more than once but under ten times. The V call is TRBV18, the J call TRBJ1-1, with 7 bases lining up with TRBD1. V shed 1 base, J shed 6 bases, and the junction held 2 bases outside the gene matches. CDR1 and CDR2 from the germline V gene are KGHSH and LQKENI. CDR3 length equals 13 residues. The CDR3 spells CASSPQGAAEAFF. The CDR3 region has the DNA TGTGCCAGCTCACCACAGGGGGCGGCTGAAGCTTTCTTT.

This chain uses TRBV5-1 with TRBJ2-7, with 9 bases fitting TRBD2. Germline CDR1 and CDR2: SGHRS and YFSETQ. With V trimmed by 0 bases and J by 5 bases, 6 bases remained unmatched. The CDR3 runs 15 residues. This CDR3 is CASSLAFSGRNEQYF. The CDR3 coding sequence is TGCGCCAGCAGCTTGGCCTTTAGCGGGAGAAACGAGCAGTACTTC.

This clonotype occurred a few times. The chain links TRBV12-3 or TRBV12-4 to TRBJ2-2; the match to TRBD2 covers 11 bases. The CDR3 totals 15 residues. J was trimmed by 8 bases and V by 5 bases; bases with no gene match: 7. CDR3 nucleotides: TGTGCCAGCAGTCCAGTAGCGGGGGGGTTAGGGGAGCTGTTTTTT. It translates to CASSPVAGGLGELFF.

This clonotype was recorded a few times. The chain carries TRBV6-1 and TRBJ1-1; the D is unclear. This CDR3 is 15 amino acids long. Trimming shortened V by 6 bases and J by 6 bases, and 20 bases separated the two germline ends. Germline V lookup: CDR1 MNHNS, CDR2 SASEGT. The CDR3 region has the DNA TGTGCCAGCAGCCGCGGCGGCCAAGGGTACCCTGAAGCTTTCTTT. The encoded protein is CASSRGGQGYPEAFF.

This clonotype has only a few counts. The chain recombines TRBV12-3 or TRBV12-4 with TRBJ2-1; no firm D call. The CDR3 runs 14 residues. V was pared by 6 bases and J by 4 bases, with 13 bases between. As DNA, the CDR3 is TGTGCCAGCAGCGCCGGAGCAGGTTACAATGAGCAGTTCTTC. Encoded protein: CASSAGAGYNEQFF.

Written as DNA, the CDR3 is TGCGCCAGCAGCTTGGACGGACAGGGGTTTGAAGCTTTCTTT. This codes for CASSLDGQGFEAFF. The rearrangement joins TRBV5-1 to TRBJ1-1; 9 bases align to TRBD1. V dropped 0 bases and J dropped 7; count of bases not matched to a gene: 4. There are 14 residues in the CDR3. Germline CDR1 reads SGHRS; CDR2 reads YFSETQ.